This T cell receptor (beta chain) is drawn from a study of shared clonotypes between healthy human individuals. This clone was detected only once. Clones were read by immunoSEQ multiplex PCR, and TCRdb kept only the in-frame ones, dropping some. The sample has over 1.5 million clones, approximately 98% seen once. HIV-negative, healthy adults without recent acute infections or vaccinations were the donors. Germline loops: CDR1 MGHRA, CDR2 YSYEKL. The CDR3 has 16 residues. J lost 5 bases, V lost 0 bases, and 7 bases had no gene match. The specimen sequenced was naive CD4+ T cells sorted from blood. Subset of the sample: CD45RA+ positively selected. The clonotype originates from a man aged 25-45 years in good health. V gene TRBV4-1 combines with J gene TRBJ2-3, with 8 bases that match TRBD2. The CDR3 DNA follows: TGCGCCAGCAGCCAAGAAAAGCGGGAGCGAGGAGATACGCAGTATTTT. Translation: CASSQEKRERGDTQYF.